What follows is one T cell receptor beta chain and its context. As originally analysed: Amplification from reference gene primers served as the basis for estimated nucleated cell counts. Sequencing used immunoSEQ multiplex PCR; TCRdb keeps in-frame clones, though not all of them. V, J and clone size reflect that table, while D and trimming were determined from the DNA. The table lists roughly 26,000 clones, 65% to 90% of them singletons. This record belongs to a study of blood T cell repertoires in COVID-19. Looking at the study overall: From T cells, B-cell-depleted T cells, or PBMCs came the material, which was cDNA or gDNA.

Germline lookup yields CDR1 MNHEY and CDR2 SVGAGI. The CDR3 length is 14 residues. The V gene end was trimmed by 6 bases and the J gene end by 10 bases; junction bases not matched to a gene: 15. Sequences were obtained from peripheral blood. The rearrangement joins TRBV6-5 to TRBJ2-7, with TRBD1 matching over 7 bases. The sequence came from a human donor in a cohort sampled during active COVID-19. CDR3 sequence (DNA): TGTGCCAGCAGACTTCCGTCTAGTGGGACAGAACAGTACTTC. It is translated as CASRLPSSGTEQYF.